This record concerns one TCR beta chain sequence. Its antigen is as yet unknown. This sample was included in a study of T cells in Graves' hyperthyroidism and ophthalmopathy. Notes on the study in general: Most clonotypes expanded in thyroid above 0.001 were likewise present in blood.

The junction had 9 bases not matched to a gene; V was cut back by 6 bases and J by 3 bases. The germline V gene has CDR1 ENHRY and CDR2 SYGVKD. The CDR3 runs to 15 residues. From RNA transcripts, TCR beta CDR3 regions were amplified. Primed by the HTBI set, a first-round RT-PCR was run on the TCR CDR3. TCRdb called the multiplex PCR reads again in MiXCR, with one record for every CDR3 protein. The table includes about 600,000 distinct CDR3 sequences, 13% to 15% detected once. The clonotype originates from a woman in her 50s with Graves' ophthalmopathy. The chain joins TRBV10-3 to TRBJ2-5; 8 bases are shared with TRBD1. Sequenced input: blood. Written as DNA, the CDR3 is TGTGCCATCAGCTCCCATGGGGACAGGAAAGAGACCCAGTACTTC. Its translation is CAISSHGDRKETQYF.